Described below is a single T cell receptor beta chain sequence and its context. The data were taken from a study of blood T cell repertoires in COVID-19. At the level of the study: Some COVID-19 samples were acute and others convalescent; all came from the United States, Italy and Spain. T cells, B-cell-depleted T cells, or PBMCs supplied cDNA or gDNA.

Deletions cut 5 bases from V and 7 bases from J, with 13 bases between. CDR1 KGHDR and CDR2 SFDVKD come from the germline V gene. The CDR3 extends over 14 amino acids. Residents of about two dozen US areas, aged roughly 18 to 89 years, made up the participants. Original handling: Reference gene primer amplification in the assay estimated nucleated cell counts. TCRdb keeps only in-frame clones here, not all; method: immunoSEQ multiplex PCR. Clone size and the V and J calls come from that table; the DNA yielded D and trimming. The table lists almost 250,000 clones, around 84% of them singletons. Sequenced: PBMCs or T cells enriched from blood (not recorded which). The chain uses TRBV24-1 and TRBJ2-2; no clear D gene. The sequence was obtained from a woman aged 50 to 60 who had recovered from COVID-19. The CDR3 loop reads CATSAEDSIGELFF. In DNA, the CDR3 is TGTGCCACCAGTGCTGAGGATAGCATCGGGGAGCTGTTTTTT.